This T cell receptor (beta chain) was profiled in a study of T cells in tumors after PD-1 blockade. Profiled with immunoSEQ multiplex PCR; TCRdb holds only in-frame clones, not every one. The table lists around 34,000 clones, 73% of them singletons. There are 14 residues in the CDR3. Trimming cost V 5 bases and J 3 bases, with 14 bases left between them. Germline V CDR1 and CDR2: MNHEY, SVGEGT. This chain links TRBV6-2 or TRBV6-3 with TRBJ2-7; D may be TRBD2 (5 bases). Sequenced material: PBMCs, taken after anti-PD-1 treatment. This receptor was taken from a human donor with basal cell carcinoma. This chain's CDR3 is CASSQGGRGYEQYF. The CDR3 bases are TGTGCCAGCAGTCAAGGCGGCCGGGGCTACGAGCAGTACTTC.